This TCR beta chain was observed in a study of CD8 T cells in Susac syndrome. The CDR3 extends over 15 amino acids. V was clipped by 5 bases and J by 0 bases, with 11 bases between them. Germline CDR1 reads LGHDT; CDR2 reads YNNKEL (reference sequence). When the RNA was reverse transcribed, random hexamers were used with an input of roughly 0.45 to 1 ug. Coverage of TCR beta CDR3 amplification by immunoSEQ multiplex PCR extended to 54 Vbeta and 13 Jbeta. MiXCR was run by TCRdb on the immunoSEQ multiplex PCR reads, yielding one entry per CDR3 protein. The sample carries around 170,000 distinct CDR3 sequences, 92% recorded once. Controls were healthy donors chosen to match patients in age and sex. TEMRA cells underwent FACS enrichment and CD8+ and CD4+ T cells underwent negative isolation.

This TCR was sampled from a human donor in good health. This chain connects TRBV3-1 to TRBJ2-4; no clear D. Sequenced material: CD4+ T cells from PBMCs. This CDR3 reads CASSDQTRAKNIQYF. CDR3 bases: TGTGCCAGCAGCGACCAAACAAGAGCCAAAAACATTCAGTACTTC.